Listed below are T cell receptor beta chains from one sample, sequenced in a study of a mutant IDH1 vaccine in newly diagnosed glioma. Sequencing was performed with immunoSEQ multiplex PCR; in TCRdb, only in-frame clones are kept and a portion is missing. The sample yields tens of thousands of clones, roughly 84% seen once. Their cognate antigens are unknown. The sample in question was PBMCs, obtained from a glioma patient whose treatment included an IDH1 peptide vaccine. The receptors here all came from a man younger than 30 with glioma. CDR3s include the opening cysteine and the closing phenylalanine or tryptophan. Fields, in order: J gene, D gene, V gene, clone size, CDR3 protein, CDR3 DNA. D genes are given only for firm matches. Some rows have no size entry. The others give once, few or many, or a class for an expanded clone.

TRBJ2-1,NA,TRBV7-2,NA,CASSLFGGGIGNEQFF,TGTGCCAGCAGCTTATTCGGAGGTGGGATCGGCAATGAGCAGTTCTTC
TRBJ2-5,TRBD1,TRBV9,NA,CASSVGDSQETQYF,TGTGCCAGCAGCGTAGGGGACAGCCAAGAGACCCAGTACTTC
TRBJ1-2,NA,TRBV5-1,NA,CASSLELSGSYGYTF,TGCGCCAGCAGCTTGGAGTTGTCTGGTTCCTATGGCTACACCTTC
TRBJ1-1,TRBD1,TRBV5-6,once,CASSAGGRDTEAFF,TGTGCCAGCAGCGCAGGGGGCCGGGACACTGAAGCTTTCTTT
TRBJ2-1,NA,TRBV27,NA,CASSPTSSREIYNEQFF,TGTGCCAGCAGTCCGACAAGTTCTAGAGAGATTTACAATGAGCAGTTCTTC
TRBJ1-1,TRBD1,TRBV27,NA,CASSQQGGGTEAFF,TGTGCCAGCAGTCAACAGGGGGGAGGCACTGAAGCTTTCTTT
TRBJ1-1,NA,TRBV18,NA,CASSPLGGAEAFF,TGTGCCAGCTCACCATTGGGTGGGGCTGAAGCTTTCTTT
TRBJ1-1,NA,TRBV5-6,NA,CASSLAMGGTEAFF,TGTGCCAGCAGCTTGGCCATGGGGGGCACTGAAGCTTTCTTT
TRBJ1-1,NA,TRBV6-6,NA,CASSFLTREGTEAFF,TGTGCCAGCAGTTTCCTTACCCGAGAAGGGACTGAAGCTTTCTTT
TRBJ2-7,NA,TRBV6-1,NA,CASSPGANYEQYF,TGTGCCAGCAGTCCCGGGGCAAACTACGAGCAGTACTTC
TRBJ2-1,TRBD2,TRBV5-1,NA,CASSSSGTGDEQFF,TGCGCCAGCAGCTCCAGCGGGACTGGAGATGAGCAGTTCTTC
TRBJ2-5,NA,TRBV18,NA,CASSPPPSLGTQYF,TGTGCCAGCTCACCACCACCTTCCCTCGGGACCCAGTACTTC
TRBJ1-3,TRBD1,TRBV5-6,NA,CASSFSTGPGNTIYF,TGTGCCAGCAGCTTTTCGACAGGGCCGGGAAACACCATATATTTT
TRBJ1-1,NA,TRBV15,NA,CATRVTDHMNTEAFF,TGTGCCACCAGAGTGACAGACCACATGAACACTGAAGCTTTCTTT
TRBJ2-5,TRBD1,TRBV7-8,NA,CASSLARQGARETQYF,TGTGCCAGCAGCTTAGCTCGGCAGGGGGCTAGAGAGACCCAGTACTTC
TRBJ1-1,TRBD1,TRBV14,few,CASSLRGLNTEAFF,TGTGCCAGCAGCCTCAGGGGGCTGAACACTGAAGCTTTCTTT
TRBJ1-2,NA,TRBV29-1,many,CSVEGYGYTF,TGCAGCGTAGAAGGGTATGGCTACACCTTC
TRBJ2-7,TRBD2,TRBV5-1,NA,CASSPSSGRPSYEQYF,TGCGCCAGCAGCCCATCAAGCGGGAGGCCTTCCTACGAGCAGTACTTC
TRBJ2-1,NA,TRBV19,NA,CATQGSSYNEQFF,TGTGCCACACAGGGATCCTCCTACAATGAGCAGTTCTTC
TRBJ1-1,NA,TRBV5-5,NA,CASSYGRKAFF,TGTGCCAGCAGCTACGGGAGGAAAGCTTTCTTT
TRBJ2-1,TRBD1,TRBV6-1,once,CASSDGQGTYNEQFF,TGTGCCAGCAGTGACGGACAGGGGACCTACAATGAGCAGTTCTTC
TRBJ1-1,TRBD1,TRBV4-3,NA,CASSRSGTGNTEAFF,TGCGCCAGCAGCCGATCCGGGACAGGGAACACTGAAGCTTTCTTT
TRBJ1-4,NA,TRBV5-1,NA,CASSLRGRDEKLFF,TGCGCCAGCAGCTTGAGGGGCCGGGATGAAAAACTGTTTTTT
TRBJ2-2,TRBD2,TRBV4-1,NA,CASSQGGGNTGELFF,TGCGCCAGCAGCCAGGGCGGGGGGAACACCGGGGAGCTGTTTTTT
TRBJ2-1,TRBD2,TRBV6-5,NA,CASSYSTSAHNEQFF,TGTGCCAGCAGTTACTCGACTAGCGCCCACAATGAGCAGTTCTTC
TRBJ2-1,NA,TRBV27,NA,CASSLGLVGRRPNEQFF,TGTGCCAGCAGTTTGGGCCTAGTTGGTAGACGTCCCAATGAGCAGTTCTTC
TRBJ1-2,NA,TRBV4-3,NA,CASSQETAPNYGYTF,TGCGCCAGCAGCCAAGAGACAGCTCCAAACTATGGCTACACCTTC
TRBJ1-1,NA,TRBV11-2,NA,CASRERWGNTEAFF,TGTGCCAGCAGGGAGCGGTGGGGGAACACTGAAGCTTTCTTT
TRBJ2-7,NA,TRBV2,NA,CATMGGASYEQYF,TGTGCCACCATGGGGGGGGCCTCCTACGAGCAGTACTTC
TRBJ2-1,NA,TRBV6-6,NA,CATGLINEQFF,TGTGCCACGGGACTGATCAATGAGCAGTTCTTC
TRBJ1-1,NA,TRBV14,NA,CASSQDFLGNTEAFF,TGTGCCAGCAGCCAAGATTTCCTGGGGAACACTGAAGCTTTCTTT
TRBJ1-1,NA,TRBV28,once,CASSSVSEAFF,TGTGCCAGCAGTTCCGTTTCGGAAGCTTTCTTT
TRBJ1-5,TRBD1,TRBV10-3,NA,CAISVRQGDQPQHF,TGTGCCATCAGTGTAAGACAGGGGGATCAGCCCCAGCATTTT
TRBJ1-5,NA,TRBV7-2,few,CASSLRRGDSNQPQHF,TGTGCCAGCAGCTTAAGGAGGGGGGACAGCAATCAGCCCCAGCATTTT
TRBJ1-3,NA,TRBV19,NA,CASSSSSGNTIYF,TGTGCCAGTAGTTCGAGCTCTGGAAACACCATATATTTT
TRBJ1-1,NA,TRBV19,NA,CASSIWENTEAFF,TGTGCCAGTAGTATTTGGGAGAACACTGAAGCTTTCTTT
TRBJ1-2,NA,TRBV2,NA,CASSLPGHPYGYTF,TGTGCCAGCAGTCTGCCGGGCCACCCCTATGGCTACACCTTC
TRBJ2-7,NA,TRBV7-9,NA,CASSSVRSYEQYF,TGTGCCAGCAGCTCGGTGAGATCCTACGAGCAGTACTTC
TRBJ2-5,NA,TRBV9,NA,CASSVWAGPQETQYF,TGTGCCAGCAGCGTATGGGCGGGCCCCCAAGAGACCCAGTACTTC
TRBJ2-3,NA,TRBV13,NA,CASSLSRSSTDTQYF,TGTGCCAGCAGCTTGAGTAGGTCCAGCACAGATACGCAGTATTTT